A single sample gave rise to the 5 T cell receptor beta chains below, sequenced in a study of identifying expanded T cells in peripheral blood. Clones were read by immunoSEQ multiplex PCR, and TCRdb kept only the in-frame ones, dropping some. The table records around 100,000 clones, around 88% of them present only once. Sequencing input: blood. The source is a person aged 18 to 69 in good health.

The chain has TRBV28 and TRBJ2-7, with unresolved D. V shed 2 bases and J shed 3 bases, with 14 bases lying between them. CDR1 and CDR2 (germline): MDHEN, SYDVKM. The CDR3 has 15 amino acids. CDR3 residues: CASSLGTQTFYEQYF. The CDR3 bases are TGTGCCAGCAGTTTAGGTACACAGACCTTCTACGAGCAGTACTTC. Full variable domain (outside the CDR3, taken from reference TRBV28 and TRBJ2-7): DVKVTQSSRYLVKRTGEKVFLECVQDMDHENMFWYRQDPGLGLRLIYFSYDVKMKEKGDIPEGYSVSREKKERFSLILESASTNQTSMYLCASSLGTQTFYEQYFGPGTRLTVT.

The V call is TRBV5-6, the J call TRBJ2-7; maybe TRBD1 (6 bases). Germline V gene sequence: CDR1 SGHDT, CDR2 YYEEEE. Trimming removed 4 bases from V and 1 base from J, with 15 bases in between. This CDR3 is built from 15 residues. CDR3 loop: CASSPTGMSSYEQYF. CDR3 coding DNA: TGTGCCAGCAGCCCTACAGGGATGAGTTCCTACGAGCAGTACTTC.

The CDR3 loop is CASTGTGYTGELFF. CDR3 coding DNA: TGTGCCAGCACAGGGACAGGATACACCGGGGAGCTGTTTTTT. This chain uses TRBV6-1 with TRBJ2-2, with 8 nucleotides matching TRBD1. Germline CDR1 and CDR2: MNHNS and SASEGT. The CDR3 contains 14 residues. After removal of 7 bases from V and 3 bases from J, the junction contained 4 bases not matched to a gene.

The V gene is TRBV27, the J gene TRBJ2-7; 10 bases are a match to TRBD1. The CDR3 runs to 12 residues. Trimming cost V 10 bases and J 6 bases; bases outside gene matches: 6. CDR1 and CDR2 (germline): MNHEY, SMNVEV (reference sequence). The CDR3 bases are TGTGCCATCCGGACAGGGGGGTCCGAGCAGTACTTC. Its protein is CAIRTGGSEQYF.

V and J are TRBV6-5 and TRBJ2-5; D not resolved. In germline, CDR1 is MNHEY, CDR2 SVGAGI. The V end lost 6 bases, the J end lost 4 bases, and 9 bases lay between the germline ends. This CDR3 is 12 amino acids long. The CDR3 region has the DNA TGTGCCAGCAGAGACCCCAGAGAGACCCAGTACTTC. It translates to CASRDPRETQYF.